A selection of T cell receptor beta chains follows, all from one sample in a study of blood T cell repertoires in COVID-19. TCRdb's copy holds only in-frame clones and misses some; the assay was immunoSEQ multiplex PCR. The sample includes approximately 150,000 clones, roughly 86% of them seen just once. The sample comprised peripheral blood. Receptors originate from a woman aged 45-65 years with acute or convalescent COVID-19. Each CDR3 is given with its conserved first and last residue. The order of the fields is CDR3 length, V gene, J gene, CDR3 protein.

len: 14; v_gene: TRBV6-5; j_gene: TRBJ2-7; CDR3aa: CASSLQGASYEQYF
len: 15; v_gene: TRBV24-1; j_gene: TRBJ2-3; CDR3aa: CATSDPRAGGDTQYF
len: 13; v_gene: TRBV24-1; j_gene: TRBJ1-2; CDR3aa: CATSDLTGSGYTF
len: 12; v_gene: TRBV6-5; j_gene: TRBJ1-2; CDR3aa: CASRAALAGYTF
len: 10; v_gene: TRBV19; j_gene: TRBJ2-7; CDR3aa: CASDRLEQYF
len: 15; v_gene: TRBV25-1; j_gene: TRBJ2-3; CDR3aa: CASSELAGVQDTQYF
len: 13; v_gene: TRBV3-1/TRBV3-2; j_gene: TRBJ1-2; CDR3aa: CASSPAPGGGYTF
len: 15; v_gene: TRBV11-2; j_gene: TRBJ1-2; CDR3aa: CASSPGQEGIYGYTF
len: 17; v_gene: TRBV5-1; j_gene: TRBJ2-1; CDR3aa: CASSLGTSGRISNEQFF
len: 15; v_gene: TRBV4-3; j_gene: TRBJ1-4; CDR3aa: CASSLKGRGNEKLFF
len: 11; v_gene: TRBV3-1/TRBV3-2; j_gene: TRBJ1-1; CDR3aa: CASERGTEAFF
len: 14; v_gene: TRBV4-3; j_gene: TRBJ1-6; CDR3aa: CASSHADRNSPLHF
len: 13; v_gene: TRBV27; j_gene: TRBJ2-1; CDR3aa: CASTPRRDGGQFF
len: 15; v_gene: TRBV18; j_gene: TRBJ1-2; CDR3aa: CASSPRSGSNYGYTF
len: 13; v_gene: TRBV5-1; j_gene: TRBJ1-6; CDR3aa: CASSLQGNSPLHF
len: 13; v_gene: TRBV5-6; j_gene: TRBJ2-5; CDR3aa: CASSLFVQETQYF
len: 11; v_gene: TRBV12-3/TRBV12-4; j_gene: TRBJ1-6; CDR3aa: CASTNNSPLHF
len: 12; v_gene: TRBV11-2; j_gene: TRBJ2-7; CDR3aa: CASSQGSYEQYF
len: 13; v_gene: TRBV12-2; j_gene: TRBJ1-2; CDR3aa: CASRLATGDGYTF
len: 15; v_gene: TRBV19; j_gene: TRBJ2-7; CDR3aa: CASSIEGTGKYEQYF
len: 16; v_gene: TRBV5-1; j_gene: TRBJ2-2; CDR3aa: CASSGGLAGNKGELFF
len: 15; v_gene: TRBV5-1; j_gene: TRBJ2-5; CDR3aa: CASSLERGGSETQYF
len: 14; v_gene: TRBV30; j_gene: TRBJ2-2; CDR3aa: CAWSSGTGPGELFF
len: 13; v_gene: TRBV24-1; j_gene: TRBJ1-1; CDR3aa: CATSAGTGGSAFF
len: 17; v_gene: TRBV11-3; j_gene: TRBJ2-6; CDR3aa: CASSLGVDNSGANVLTF
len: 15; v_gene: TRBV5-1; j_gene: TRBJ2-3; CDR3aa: CASNILTGGTDTQYF
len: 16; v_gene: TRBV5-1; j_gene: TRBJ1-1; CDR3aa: CASSPQDRLLNTEAFF
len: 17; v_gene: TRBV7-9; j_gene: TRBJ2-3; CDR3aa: CASSLGLSGGGTDTQYF
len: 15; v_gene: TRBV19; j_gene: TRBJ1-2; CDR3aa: CASSNNRVLNYGYTF
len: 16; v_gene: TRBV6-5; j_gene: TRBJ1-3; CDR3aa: CASSYSQSSKGNTIYF
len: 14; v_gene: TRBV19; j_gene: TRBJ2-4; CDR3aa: CASSILSGGNIQYF
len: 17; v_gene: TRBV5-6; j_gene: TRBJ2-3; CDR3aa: CASSLIQGADPTDTQYF
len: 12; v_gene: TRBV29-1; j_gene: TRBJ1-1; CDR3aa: CSVGLGVTEAFF
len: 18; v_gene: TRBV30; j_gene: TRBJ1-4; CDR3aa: CAWSVKPARTGANEKLFF
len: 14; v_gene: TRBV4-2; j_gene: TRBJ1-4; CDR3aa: CASSAGQGDEKLFF
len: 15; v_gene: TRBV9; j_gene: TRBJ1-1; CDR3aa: CASSVGQGSNTEAFF
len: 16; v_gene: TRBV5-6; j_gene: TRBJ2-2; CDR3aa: CASRAGSGRLTGELFF
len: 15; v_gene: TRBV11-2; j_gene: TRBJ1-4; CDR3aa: CASSGRTGWNEKLFF
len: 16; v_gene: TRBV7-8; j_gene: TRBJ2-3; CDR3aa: CASSLRAGGFTDTQYF
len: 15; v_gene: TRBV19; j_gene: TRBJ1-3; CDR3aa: CASSMGTGAGNTIYF
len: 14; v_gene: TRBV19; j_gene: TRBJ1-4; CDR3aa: CASSLVPGQGKLFF
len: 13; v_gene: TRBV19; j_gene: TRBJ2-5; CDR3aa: CASSDYGGETQYF
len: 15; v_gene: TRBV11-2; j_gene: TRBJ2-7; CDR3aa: CASSLESRGYDEQYF
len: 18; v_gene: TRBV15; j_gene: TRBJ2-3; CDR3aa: CATSRDRLAGGLRDTQYF
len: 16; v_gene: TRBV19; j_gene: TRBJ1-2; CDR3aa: CATGFGVGRANYGYTF